Given below is one T cell receptor (beta chain) in context. This record comes from a study of blood T cell repertoires in COVID-19. The CDR3 spans 13 residues. The V end was cut by 10 bases, the J end by 6 bases, with 13 bases between. The data were produced by immunoSEQ multiplex PCR, yet TCRdb's version contains in-frame clones alone and is incomplete. The repertoire holds a few hundred thousand clones, with over 75% as singletons. The sequence was obtained from a woman in her twenties or thirties who had recovered from COVID-19. The specimen was PBMCs or T cells enriched from blood (not recorded which). The chain combines TRBV12-3 or TRBV12-4 with TRBJ1-6; D remains unclear. CDR3 coding DNA: TGTGCCACGTGCGGGCAGATTAATTCACCCCTCCACTTT. Protein: CATCGQINSPLHF.